This T cell receptor beta chain was documented in a study of shared clonotypes between healthy human individuals. The wider study: Those who served as donors were a couple of women and a few men between the ages of 18 and 49. Study-wide findings and caveats: Some naive CD4 clonotypes, around 5%, turned up in common across several donors.

Only one count was recorded for this clone. Its antigen is currently unknown. The CDR3 extends over 15 amino acids. The V gene's germline CDR1 is MGHRA and CDR2 YSYEKL. The ends lost 5 bases at V and 1 base at J; junction bases unmatched: 6. TCRdb's copy holds only in-frame clones and misses some; the assay was immunoSEQ multiplex PCR. Among hundreds of thousands of clones listed, 98% were seen once. Naive CD8 cells, CD45RO-negative and positively selected for CCR7, excluded terminally differentiated effector memory CD45RA+ cells. What was sequenced was naive CD8+ T cells sorted from blood. This chain connects TRBV4-1 to TRBJ1-1, with 8 bases aligning to TRBD1. This sequence was found in a man aged 30 to 45 in good health. CDR3 protein: CASSSSQGANTEAFF. DNA for the CDR3: TGCGCCAGCAGCTCGTCGCAGGGGGCGAACACTGAAGCTTTCTTT.